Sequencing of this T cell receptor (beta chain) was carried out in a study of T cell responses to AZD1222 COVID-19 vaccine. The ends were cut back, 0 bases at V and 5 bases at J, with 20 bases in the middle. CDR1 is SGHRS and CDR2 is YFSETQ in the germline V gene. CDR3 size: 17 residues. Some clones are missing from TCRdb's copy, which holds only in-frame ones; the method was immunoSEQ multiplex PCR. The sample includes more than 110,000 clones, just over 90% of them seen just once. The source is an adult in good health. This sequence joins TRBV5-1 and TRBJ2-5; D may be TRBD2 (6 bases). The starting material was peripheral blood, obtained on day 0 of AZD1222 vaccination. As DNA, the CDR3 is TGCGCCAGCAGCTTGGGGGGACTTAAGGAGGGCTCGGAGACCCAGTACTTC. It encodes CASSLGGLKEGSETQYF.